This T cell receptor beta chain was obtained from a study of blood T cell repertoires in COVID-19. Germline assignment: CDR1 SEHNR and CDR2 FQNEAQ (reference sequence). J gave up 6 bases and V 1 base, and 2 bases lay outside the gene matches. CDR3 length equals 14 residues. TCRdb keeps only in-frame clones here, not all; method: immunoSEQ multiplex PCR. The data hold 300,000 to 450,000 clones, with 85% to 90% observed a single time. The clonotype was recovered from a man younger than 35 who had recovered from COVID-19. The rearrangement uses TRBV7-9 and TRBJ2-1; 8 nucleotides agree with TRBD1. The specimen sequenced was PBMCs or T cells enriched from blood (not recorded which). The CDR3 nucleotides are TGTGCCAGCAGCTTAGAAGGGACAGGCAATGAGCAGTTCTTC. This gives the protein CASSLEGTGNEQFF.